This T cell receptor beta chain came from a study of cytomegalovirus exposure and HLA in healthy donors. V shed 4 bases, J shed 4 bases, and the junction held 13 bases outside the gene matches. Germline V gives CDR1 SGHNT, CDR2 YYREEE (reference sequence). The CDR3 has 17 residues. Note on this clone: Its antigen is unknown.

Overall study findings and caveats: Accurate prediction of most subjects' HLA-A and HLA-B alleles from TCR beta sequences was reported.

The PCR made use of 60 Vbeta and 13 Jbeta primers. Clones were sequenced by immunoSEQ multiplex PCR, and TCRdb holds only the in-frame ones, with some missing. The sample shows over 150,000 clones, approximately 80% of them seen only once. The V call is TRBV5-4, the J call TRBJ2-5; the match to TRBD2 covers 10 bases. Input material: PBMCs. The TCR originated in a woman aged 25 to 45 in good health and CMV-seronegative. This chain's CDR3 is CASSDLFKRGGGETQYF. The CDR3 coding sequence is TGTGCCAGCAGCGACCTTTTCAAGCGGGGGGGCGGAGAGACCCAGTACTTC.